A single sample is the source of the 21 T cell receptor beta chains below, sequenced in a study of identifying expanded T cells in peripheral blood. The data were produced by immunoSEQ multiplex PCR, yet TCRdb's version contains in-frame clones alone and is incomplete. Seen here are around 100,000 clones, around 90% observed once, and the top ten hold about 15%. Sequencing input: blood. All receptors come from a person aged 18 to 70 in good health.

The chain's CDR3 is CAWSPGQGTDTIYF. The CDR3 bases are TGTGCCTGGAGTCCCGGACAGGGGACAGACACCATATATTTT. This chain joins TRBV30 and TRBJ1-3, with 9 positions matching TRBD1. Trimming at V came to 2 bases and at J to 8 bases, leaving 7 bases not matched to a gene. The CDR3 covers 14 residues. Germline V CDR1 and CDR2: GTSNPN, SVGIG (reference sequence). Using reference TRBV30 and TRBJ1-3 for the parts outside the CDR3, the full variable domain is SQTIHQWPATLVQPVGSPLSLECTVEGTSNPNLYWYRQAAGRGLQLLFYSVGIGQISSEVPQNLSASRPQDRQFILSSKKLLLSDSGFYLCAWSPGQGTDTIYFGEGSWLTVV.

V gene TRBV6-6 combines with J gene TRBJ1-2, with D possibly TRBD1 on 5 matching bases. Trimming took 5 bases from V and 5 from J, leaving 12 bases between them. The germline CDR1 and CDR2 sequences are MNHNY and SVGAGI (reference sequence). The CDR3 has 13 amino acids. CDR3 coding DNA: TGTGCCAGCAGTAGGGGCCAATTATATGGCTACACCTTC. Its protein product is CASSRGQLYGYTF.

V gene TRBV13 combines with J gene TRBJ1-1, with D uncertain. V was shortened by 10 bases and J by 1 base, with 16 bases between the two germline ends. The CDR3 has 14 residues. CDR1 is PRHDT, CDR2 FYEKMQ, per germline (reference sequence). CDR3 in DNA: TGTGCCACGCACGTAAGGTCAGGGAACACTGAAGCTTTCTTT. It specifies CATHVRSGNTEAFF.

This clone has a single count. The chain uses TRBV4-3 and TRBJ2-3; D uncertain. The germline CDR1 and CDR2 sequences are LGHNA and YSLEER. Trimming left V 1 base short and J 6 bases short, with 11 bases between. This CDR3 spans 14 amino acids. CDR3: CASSQGPVRDTQYF. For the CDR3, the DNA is TGCGCCAGCAGCCAAGGGCCGGTACGGGATACGCAGTATTTT.

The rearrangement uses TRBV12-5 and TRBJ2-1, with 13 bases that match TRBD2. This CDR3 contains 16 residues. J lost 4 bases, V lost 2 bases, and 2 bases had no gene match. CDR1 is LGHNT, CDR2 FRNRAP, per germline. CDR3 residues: CASGLRLAGGYNEQFF. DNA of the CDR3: TGTGCTAGTGGTTTGCGACTAGCGGGGGGATACAATGAGCAGTTCTTC.

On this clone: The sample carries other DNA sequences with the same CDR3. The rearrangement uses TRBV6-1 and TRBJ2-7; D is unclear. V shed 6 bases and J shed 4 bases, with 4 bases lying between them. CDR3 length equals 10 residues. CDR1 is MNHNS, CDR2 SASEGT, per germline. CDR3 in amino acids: CASRGYEQYF. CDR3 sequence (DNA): TGTGCCAGCAGGGGTTACGAGCAGTACTTC.

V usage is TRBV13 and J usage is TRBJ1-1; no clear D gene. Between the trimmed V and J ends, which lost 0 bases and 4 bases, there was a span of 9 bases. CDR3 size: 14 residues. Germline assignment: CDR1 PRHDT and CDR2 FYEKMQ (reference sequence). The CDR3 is CASSLGRAGTEAFF. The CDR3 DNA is TGTGCCAGCAGCTTAGGAAGGGCTGGCACTGAAGCTTTCTTT.

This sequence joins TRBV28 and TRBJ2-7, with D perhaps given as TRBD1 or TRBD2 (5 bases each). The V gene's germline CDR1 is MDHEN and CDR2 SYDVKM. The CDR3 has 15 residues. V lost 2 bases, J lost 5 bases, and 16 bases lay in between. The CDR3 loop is CASSLRGTAVNEQYF. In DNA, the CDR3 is TGTGCCAGCAGTTTAAGAGGGACGGCCGTAAACGAGCAGTACTTC.

The CDR3 sequence is CASSLTTGAAETIYEQYF. The DNA for the CDR3 is TGTGCCAGCAGCTTAACAACCGGGGCTGCGGAGACGATCTACGAGCAGTACTTC. This sequence joins TRBV5-4 and TRBJ2-7, with D perhaps being TRBD1 or TRBD2 (5 bases each). CDR1 and CDR2 from the germline V gene are SGHNT and YYREEE (reference sequence). V lost 2 bases and J lost 3, with 24 bases in between. This CDR3 spans 18 amino acids.

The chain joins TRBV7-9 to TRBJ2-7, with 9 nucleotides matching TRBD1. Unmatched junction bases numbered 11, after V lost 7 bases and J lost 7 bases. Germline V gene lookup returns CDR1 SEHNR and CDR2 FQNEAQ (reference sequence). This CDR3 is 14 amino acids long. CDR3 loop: CASTGTGPGQEQYF. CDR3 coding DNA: TGTGCCAGCACCGGGACAGGGCCAGGGCAAGAGCAGTACTTC.

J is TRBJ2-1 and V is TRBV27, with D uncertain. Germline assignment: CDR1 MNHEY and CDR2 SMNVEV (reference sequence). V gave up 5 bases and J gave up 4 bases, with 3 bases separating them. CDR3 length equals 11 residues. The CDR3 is CASSNYNEQFF. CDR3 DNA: TGTGCCAGCAGTAATTACAATGAGCAGTTCTTC.

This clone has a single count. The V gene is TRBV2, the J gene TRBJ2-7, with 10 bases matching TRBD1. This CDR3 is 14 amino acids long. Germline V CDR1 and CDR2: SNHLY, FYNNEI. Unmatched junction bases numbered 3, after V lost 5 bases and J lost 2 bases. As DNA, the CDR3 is TGTGCCAGCAGTCCCGGGACAGGGGCCTACGAGCAGTACTTC. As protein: CASSPGTGAYEQYF.

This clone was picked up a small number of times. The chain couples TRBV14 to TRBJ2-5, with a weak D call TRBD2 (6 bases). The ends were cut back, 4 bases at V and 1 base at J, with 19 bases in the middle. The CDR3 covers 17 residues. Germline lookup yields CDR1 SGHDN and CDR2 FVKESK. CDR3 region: CASSLSAGPVLQETQYF. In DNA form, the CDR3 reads TGTGCCAGCAGCCTGAGCGCGGGGCCCGTCCTCCAAGAGACCCAGTACTTC.

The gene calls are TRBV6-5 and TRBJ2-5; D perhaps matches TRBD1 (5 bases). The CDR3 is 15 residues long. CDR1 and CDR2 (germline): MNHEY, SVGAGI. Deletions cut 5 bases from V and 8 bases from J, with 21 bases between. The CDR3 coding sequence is TGTGCCAGCAGTCCGGCCGTAGGGGAACTGGGTACCCAGTACTTC. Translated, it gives CASSPAVGELGTQYF.

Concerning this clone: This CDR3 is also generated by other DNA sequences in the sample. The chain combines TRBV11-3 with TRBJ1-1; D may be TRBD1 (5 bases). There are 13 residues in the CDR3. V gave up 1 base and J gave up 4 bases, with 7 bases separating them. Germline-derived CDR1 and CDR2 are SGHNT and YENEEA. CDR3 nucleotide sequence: TGTGCCAGCAGCTTAGCGGGGGGCACTGAAGCTTTCTTT. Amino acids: CASSLAGGTEAFF.

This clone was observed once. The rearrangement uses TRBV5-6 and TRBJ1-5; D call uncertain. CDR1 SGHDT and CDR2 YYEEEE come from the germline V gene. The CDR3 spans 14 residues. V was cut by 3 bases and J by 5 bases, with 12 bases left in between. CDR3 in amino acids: CASSSSGYDQPQHF. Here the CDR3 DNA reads TGTGCCAGCAGCTCCAGTGGCTACGATCAGCCCCAGCATTTT.

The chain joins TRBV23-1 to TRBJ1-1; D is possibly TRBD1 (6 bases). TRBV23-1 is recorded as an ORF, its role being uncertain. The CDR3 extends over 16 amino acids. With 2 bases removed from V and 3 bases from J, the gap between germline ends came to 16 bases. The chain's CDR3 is CASSQTPGAYDTEAFF. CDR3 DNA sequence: TGCGCCAGCAGTCAAACCCCAGGGGCGTACGACACTGAAGCTTTCTTT.

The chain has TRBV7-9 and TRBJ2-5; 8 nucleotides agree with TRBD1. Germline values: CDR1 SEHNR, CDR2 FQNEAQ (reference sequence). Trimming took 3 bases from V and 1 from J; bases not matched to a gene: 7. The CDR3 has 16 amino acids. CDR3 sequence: CASSLGTGAIQETQYF. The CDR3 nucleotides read TGTGCCAGCAGCTTGGGGACAGGTGCAATCCAAGAGACCCAGTACTTC.

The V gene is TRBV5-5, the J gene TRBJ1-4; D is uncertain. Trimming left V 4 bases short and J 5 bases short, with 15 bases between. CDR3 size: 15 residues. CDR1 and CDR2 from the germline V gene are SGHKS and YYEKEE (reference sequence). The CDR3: CASSRREGRNEKLFF. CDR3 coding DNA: TGTGCCAGCAGCCGGAGGGAGGGAAGGAATGAAAAACTGTTTTTT.

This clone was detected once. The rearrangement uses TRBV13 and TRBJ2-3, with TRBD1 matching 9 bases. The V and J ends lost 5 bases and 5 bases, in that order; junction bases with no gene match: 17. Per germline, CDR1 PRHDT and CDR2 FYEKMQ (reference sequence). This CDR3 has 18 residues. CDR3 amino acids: CASSPTEGNRGQRDTQYF. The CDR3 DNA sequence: TGTGCCAGCAGCCCCACGGAGGGAAACAGGGGGCAGAGAGATACGCAGTATTTT.

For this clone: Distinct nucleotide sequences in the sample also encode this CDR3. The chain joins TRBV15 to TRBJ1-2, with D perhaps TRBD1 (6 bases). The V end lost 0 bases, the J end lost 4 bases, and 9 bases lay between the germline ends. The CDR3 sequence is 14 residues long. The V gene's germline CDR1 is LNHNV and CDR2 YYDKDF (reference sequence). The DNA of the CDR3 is TGTGCCACCAGCAGAGATAGGGGGGCCTATGGCTACACCTTC. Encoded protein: CATSRDRGAYGYTF.